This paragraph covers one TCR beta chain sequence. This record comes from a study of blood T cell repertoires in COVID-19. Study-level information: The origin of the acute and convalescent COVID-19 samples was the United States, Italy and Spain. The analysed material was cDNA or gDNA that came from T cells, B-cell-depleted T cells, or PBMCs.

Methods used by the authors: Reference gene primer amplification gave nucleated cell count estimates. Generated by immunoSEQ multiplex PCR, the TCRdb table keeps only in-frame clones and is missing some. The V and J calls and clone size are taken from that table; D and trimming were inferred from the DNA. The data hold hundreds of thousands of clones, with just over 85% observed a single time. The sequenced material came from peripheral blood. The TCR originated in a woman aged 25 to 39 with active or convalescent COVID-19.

The CDR3 loop reads CASSQDRGSGNTIYF. CDR3 DNA: TGTGCCAGCAGCCAAGACAGGGGCTCTGGAAACACCATATATTTT. The rearrangement uses TRBV4-2 and TRBJ1-3; D might be TRBD1 (6 bases). Between the trimmed V and J ends, which lost 0 bases and 0 bases, there was a span of 6 bases. Germline CDR1 LGHNA, CDR2 YNFKEQ. The CDR3 is 15 residues long.